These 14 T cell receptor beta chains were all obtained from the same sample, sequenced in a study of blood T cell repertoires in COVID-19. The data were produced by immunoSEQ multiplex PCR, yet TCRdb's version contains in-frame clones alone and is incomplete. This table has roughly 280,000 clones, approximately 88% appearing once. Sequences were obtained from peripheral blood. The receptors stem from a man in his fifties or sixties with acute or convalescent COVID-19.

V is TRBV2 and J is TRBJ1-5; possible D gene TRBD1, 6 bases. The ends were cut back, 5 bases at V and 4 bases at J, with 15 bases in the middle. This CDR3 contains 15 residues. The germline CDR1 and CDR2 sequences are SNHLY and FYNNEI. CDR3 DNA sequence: TGTGCCAGCAGTACAGGGTCCCTGGGGAATCAGCCCCAGCATTTT. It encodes CASSTGSLGNQPQHF.

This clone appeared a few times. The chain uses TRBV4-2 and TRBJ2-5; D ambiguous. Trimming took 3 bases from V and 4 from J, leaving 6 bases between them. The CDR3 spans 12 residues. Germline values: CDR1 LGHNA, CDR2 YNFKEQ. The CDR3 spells CASSQTGETQYF. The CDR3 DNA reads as TGTGCCAGCAGCCAGACGGGAGAGACCCAGTACTTC.

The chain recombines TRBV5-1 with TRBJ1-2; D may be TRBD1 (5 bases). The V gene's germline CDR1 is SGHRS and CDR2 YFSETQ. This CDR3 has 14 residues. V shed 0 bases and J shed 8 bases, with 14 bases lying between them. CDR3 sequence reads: CASSLDPDTSGYTF. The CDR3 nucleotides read TGCGCCAGCAGCTTGGATCCGGACACTAGCGGCTACACCTTC.

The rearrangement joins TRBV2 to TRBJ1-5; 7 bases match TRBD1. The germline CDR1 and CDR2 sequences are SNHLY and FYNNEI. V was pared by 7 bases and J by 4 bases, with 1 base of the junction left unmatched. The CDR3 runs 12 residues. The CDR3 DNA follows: TGTGCCAGCACCAGGGGGAATCAGCCCCAGCATTTT. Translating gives CASTRGNQPQHF. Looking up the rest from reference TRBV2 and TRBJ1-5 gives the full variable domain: EPEVTQTPSHQVTQMGQEVILRCVPISNHLYFYWYRQILGQKVEFLVSFYNNEISEKSEIFDDQFSVERPDGSNFTLKIRSTKLEDSAMYFCASTRGNQPQHFGDGTRLSIL.

The CDR3 bases are TGTGCCAGTAGTATTACAGGGGGTGAGCAGTACTTC. Amino acid sequence: CASSITGGEQYF. This rearrangement joins TRBV19 to TRBJ2-7; TRBD1 matches at 8 bases. Germline trimming cut 3 bases from V and 7 bases from J; bases unmatched to any gene: 2. The CDR3 runs 12 residues. Germline CDR1 LNHDA, CDR2 SQIVND (reference sequence). The full variable domain, rest sourced from reference TRBV19 and TRBJ2-7, is DGGITQSPKYLFRKEGQNVTLSCEQNLNHDAMYWYRQDPGQGLRLIYYSQIVNDFQKGDIAEGYSVSREKKESFPLTVTSAQKNPTAFYLCASSITGGEQYFGPGTRLTVT.

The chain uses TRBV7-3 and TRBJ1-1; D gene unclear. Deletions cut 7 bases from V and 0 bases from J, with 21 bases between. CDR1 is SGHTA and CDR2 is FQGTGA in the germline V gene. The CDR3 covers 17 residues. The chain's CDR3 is CASINEISIAMNTEAFF. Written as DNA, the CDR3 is TGTGCCAGCATCAACGAGATCTCCATAGCCATGAACACTGAAGCTTTCTTT.

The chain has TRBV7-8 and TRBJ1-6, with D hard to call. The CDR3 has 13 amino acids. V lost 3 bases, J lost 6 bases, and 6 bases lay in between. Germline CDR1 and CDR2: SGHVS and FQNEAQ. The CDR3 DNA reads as TGTGCCAGCAGCTTTGGAGGTAATTCACCCCTCCACTTT. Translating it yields CASSFGGNSPLHF.

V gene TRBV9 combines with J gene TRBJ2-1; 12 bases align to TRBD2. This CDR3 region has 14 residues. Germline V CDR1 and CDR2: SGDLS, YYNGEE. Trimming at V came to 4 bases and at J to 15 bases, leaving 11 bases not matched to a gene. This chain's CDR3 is CASSRTSGTVKRFF. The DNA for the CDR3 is TGTGCCAGCAGCCGGACTAGCGGGACGGTAAAACGGTTCTTC.

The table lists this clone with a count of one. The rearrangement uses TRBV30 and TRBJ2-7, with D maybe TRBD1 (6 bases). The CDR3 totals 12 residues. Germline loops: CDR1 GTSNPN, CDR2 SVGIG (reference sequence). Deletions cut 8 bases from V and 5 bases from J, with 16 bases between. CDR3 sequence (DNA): TGTGCCCAGGGGACCGGCATTGACGAGCAGTACTTC. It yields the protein CAQGTGIDEQYF.

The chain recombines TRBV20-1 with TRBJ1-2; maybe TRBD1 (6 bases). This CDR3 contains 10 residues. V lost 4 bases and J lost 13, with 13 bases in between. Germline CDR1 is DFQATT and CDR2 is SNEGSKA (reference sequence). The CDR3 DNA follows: TGCAGTGCTAAACAGGGCCGGACCACCTTC. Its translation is CSAKQGRTTF.

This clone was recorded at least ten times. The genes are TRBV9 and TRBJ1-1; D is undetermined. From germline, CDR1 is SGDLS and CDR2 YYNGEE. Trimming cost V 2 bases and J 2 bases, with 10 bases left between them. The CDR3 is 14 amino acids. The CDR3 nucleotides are TGTGCCAGCAGCGTCGAGGAGGAAAACACTGAAGCTTTCTTT. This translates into CASSVEEENTEAFF.

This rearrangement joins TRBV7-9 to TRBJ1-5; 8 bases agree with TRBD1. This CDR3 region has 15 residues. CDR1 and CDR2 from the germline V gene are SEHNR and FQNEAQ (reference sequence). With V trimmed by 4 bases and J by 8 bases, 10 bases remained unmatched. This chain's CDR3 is CASSSHRGTWEPQHF. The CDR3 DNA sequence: TGTGCCAGCAGCTCCCACAGGGGGACGTGGGAGCCCCAGCATTTT.

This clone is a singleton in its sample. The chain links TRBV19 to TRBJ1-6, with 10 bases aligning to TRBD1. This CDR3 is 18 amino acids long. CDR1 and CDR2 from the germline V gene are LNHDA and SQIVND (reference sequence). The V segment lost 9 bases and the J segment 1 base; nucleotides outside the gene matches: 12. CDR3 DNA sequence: TGTGCCAGCTCTCCGGGACAGGGGAAGGTATCCTATAATTCACCCCTCCACTTT. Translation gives CASSPGQGKVSYNSPLHF.

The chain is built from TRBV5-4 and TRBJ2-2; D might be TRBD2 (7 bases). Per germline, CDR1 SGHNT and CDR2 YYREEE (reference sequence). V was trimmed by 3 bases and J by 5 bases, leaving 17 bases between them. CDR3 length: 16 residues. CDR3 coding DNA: TGTGCCAGCAGCTCCTCCCGGGGGGCTCAGACCGGGGAGCTGTTTTTT. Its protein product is CASSSSRGAQTGELFF.